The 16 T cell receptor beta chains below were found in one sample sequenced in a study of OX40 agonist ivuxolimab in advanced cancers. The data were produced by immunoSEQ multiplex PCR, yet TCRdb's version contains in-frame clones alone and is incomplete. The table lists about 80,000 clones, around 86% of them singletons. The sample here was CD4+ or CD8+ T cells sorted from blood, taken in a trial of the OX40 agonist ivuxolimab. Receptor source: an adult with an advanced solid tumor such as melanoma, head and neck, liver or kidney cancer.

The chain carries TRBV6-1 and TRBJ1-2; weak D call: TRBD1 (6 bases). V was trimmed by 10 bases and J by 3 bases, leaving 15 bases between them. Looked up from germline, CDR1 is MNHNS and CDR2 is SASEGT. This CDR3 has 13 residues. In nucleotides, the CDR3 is TGTGCCACCAGCAGGGACAACTACTATGGCTACACCTTC. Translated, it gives CATSRDNYYGYTF.

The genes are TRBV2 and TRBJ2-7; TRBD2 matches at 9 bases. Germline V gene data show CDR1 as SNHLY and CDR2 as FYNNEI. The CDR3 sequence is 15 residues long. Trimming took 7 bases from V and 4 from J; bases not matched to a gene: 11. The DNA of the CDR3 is TGTGCCAGCAAAGAGGGGCGGGAGGGCCATTACGAGCAGTACTTC. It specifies CASKEGREGHYEQYF. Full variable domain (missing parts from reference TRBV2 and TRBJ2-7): EPEVTQTPSHQVTQMGQEVILRCVPISNHLYFYWYRQILGQKVEFLVSFYNNEISEKSEIFDDQFSVERPDGSNFTLKIRSTKLEDSAMYFCASKEGREGHYEQYFGPGTRLTVT.

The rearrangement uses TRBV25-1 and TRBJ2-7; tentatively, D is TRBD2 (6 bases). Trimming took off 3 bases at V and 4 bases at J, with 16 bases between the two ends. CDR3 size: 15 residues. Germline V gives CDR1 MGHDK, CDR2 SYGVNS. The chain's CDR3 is CASSELAPGTYEQYF. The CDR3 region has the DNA TGTGCCAGCAGTGAGCTTGCGCCAGGGACTTACGAGCAGTACTTC.

The CDR3 region has the DNA TGTGCCAGTAGTATGGGGCAGGACACCGGGGAGCTGTTTTTT. Its protein is CASSMGQDTGELFF. This chain uses TRBV19 with TRBJ2-2; perhaps TRBD1 as D (5 bases). The CDR3 spans 14 residues. In germline, CDR1 is LNHDA, CDR2 SQIVND (reference sequence). The ends were cut back, 3 bases at V and 3 bases at J, with 8 bases in the middle.

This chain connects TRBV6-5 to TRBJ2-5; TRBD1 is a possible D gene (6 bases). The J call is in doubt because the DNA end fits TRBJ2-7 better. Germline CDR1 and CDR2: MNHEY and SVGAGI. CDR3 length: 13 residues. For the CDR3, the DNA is TGTGCCAGCAGTCGACAGGCCCTCTACGAGCAGTACTTC. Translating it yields CASSRQALYEQYF.

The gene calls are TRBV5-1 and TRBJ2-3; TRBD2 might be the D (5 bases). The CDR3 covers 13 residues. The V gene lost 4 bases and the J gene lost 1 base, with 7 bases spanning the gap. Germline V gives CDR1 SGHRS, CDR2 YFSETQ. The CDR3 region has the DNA TGCGCCAGCAGCGCGGAGGGCACAGATACGCAGTATTTT. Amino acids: CASSAEGTDTQYF.

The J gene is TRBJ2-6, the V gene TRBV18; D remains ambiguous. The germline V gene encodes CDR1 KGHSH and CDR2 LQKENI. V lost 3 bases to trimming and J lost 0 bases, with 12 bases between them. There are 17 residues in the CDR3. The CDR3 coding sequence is TGTGCCAGCTCACCGGAGTTATTAAGCTCTGGGGCCAACGTCCTGACTTTC. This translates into CASSPELLSSGANVLTF.

This CDR3 reads CASSTRWGPQHF. For the CDR3, the DNA is TGTGCCAGTAGTACCCGGTGGGGGCCCCAGCATTTT. V usage is TRBV19 and J usage is TRBJ1-5; D is uncertain. The CDR3 spans 12 residues. The germline CDR1 and CDR2 sequences are LNHDA and SQIVND (reference sequence). V was clipped by 4 bases and J by 9 bases, with 10 bases between them.

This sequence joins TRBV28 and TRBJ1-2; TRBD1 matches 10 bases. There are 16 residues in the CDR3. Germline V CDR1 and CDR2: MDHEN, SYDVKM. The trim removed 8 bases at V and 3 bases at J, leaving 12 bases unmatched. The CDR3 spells CASRTGTGERDYGYTF. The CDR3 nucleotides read TGTGCCAGCCGTACGGGGACAGGGGAGAGGGACTATGGCTACACCTTC.

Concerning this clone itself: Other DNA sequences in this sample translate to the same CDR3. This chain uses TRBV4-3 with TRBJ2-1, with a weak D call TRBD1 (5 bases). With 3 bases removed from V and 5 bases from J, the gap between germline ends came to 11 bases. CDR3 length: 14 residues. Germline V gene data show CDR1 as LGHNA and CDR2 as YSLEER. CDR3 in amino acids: CASSQPDRNNEQFF. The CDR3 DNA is TGCGCCAGCAGCCAGCCTGACAGAAACAATGAGCAGTTCTTC.

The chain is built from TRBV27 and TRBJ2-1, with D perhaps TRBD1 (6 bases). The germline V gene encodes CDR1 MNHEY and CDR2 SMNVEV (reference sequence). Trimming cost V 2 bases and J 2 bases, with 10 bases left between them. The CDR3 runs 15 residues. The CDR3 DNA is TGTGCCAGCAGTTTAACTCCAGGGGCCTACAATGAGCAGTTCTTC. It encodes CASSLTPGAYNEQFF.

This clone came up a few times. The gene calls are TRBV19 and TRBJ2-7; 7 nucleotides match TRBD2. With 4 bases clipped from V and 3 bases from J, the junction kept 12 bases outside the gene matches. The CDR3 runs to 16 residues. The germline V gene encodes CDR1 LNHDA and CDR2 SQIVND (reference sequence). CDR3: CASSRGGTPWVYEQYF. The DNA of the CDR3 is TGTGCCAGTAGTAGGGGAGGGACCCCCTGGGTCTACGAGCAGTACTTC. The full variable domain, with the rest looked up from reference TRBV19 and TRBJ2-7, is DGGITQSPKYLFRKEGQNVTLSCEQNLNHDAMYWYRQDPGQGLRLIYYSQIVNDFQKGDIAEGYSVSREKKESFPLTVTSAQKNPTAFYLCASSRGGTPWVYEQYFGPGTRLTVT.

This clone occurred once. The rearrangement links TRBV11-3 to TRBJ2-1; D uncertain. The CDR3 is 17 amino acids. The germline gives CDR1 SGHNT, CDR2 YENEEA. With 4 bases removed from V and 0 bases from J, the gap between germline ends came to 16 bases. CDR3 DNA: TGTGCCAGCAGCTCGCGGACCGGGTCGAGCTCCTACAATGAGCAGTTCTTC. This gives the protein CASSSRTGSSSYNEQFF.

CDR3 sequence: CASGLPEDGQETQYF. The CDR3 coding sequence is TGTGCTAGTGGTTTGCCAGAGGACGGCCAAGAGACCCAGTACTTC. The gene calls are TRBV12-5 and TRBJ2-5; D is unresolved. Germline V lookup: CDR1 LGHNT, CDR2 FRNRAP. The germline V and J ends were trimmed by 2 bases and 1 base, with 11 bases remaining between them. This CDR3 has 15 amino acids.

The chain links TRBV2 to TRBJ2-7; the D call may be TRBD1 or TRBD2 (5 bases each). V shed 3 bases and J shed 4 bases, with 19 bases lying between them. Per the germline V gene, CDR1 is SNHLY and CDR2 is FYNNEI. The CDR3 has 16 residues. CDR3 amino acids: CASSDMGRTGAYEQYF. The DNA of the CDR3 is TGTGCCAGCAGTGATATGGGCCGGACTGGGGCATACGAGCAGTACTTC.

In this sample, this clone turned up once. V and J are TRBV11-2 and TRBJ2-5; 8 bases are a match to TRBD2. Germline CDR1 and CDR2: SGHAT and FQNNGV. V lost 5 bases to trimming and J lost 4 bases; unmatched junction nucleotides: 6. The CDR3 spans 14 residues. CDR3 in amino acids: CASSPRGGPETQYF. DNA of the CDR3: TGTGCCAGCAGCCCCCGGGGGGGGCCAGAGACCCAGTACTTC. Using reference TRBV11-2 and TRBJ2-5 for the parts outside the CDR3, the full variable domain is EAGVAQSPRYKIIEKRQSVAFWCNPISGHATLYWYQQILGQGPKLLIQFQNNGVVDDSQLPKDRFSAERLKGVDSTLKIQPAKLEDSAVYLCASSPRGGPETQYFGPGTRLLVL.